This is a list of T cell receptor beta chains from one sample in a study of cytomegalovirus exposure and HLA in healthy donors. Only in-frame clones appear in the TCRdb table, and some are missing; sequencing was by immunoSEQ multiplex PCR. The table records approximately 150,000 clones, approximately 80% of them present only once. The sample comprised PBMCs. Receptor source: a woman younger than 45 in good health and CMV-seropositive. The CDR3 runs from the conserved cysteine through the conserved F or W. Clone size is not always given. Where it is, it says once, few, many or a class for expanded clones.

v_call: TRBV6-5; clone_size: -; cdr3_aa: CASSYYPRARGTEAFF
v_call: TRBV6-6; clone_size: -; cdr3_aa: CASSYWQSTEAFF
v_call: TRBV19; clone_size: -; cdr3_aa: CASSIQEGVGYEQYF
v_call: TRBV6-5; clone_size: -; cdr3_aa: CASSSRDNQPQHF
v_call: TRBV2; clone_size: once; cdr3_aa: CASSRLAGGSYEQYF
v_call: TRBV29-1; clone_size: -; cdr3_aa: CSVDAGVATDTQYF
v_call: TRBV14; clone_size: -; cdr3_aa: CASSPGGGSNSPLHF
v_call: TRBV5-1; clone_size: -; cdr3_aa: CASSRLEDSYEQYF
v_call: TRBV6-5; clone_size: -; cdr3_aa: CASSYGARTDTQYF
v_call: TRBV5-1; clone_size: -; cdr3_aa: CARWTVQETQYF
v_call: TRBV5-4; clone_size: -; cdr3_aa: CASSWGTGSGNTIYF
v_call: TRBV7-3; clone_size: -; cdr3_aa: CASSLNSDSPLHF
v_call: TRBV4-3; clone_size: -; cdr3_aa: CASSPLQGAHGYTF
v_call: TRBV9; clone_size: -; cdr3_aa: CASSVSGGIGSPLHF
v_call: TRBV9; clone_size: -; cdr3_aa: CASSGGEDTQYF
v_call: TRBV11-2; clone_size: -; cdr3_aa: CASSFTGGGYGYTF
v_call: TRBV2; clone_size: -; cdr3_aa: CASSEALWTRDANTQYF
v_call: TRBV7-2; clone_size: -; cdr3_aa: CASSLRGSSSYEQYF
v_call: TRBV7-9; clone_size: -; cdr3_aa: CASSLVGGARSPLHF
v_call: TRBV2; clone_size: few; cdr3_aa: CASRGRQGERYEQYF
v_call: TRBV5-4; clone_size: -; cdr3_aa: CASSPGLAGASSYEQYF
v_call: TRBV19; clone_size: -; cdr3_aa: CASSQFAQGSYGYTF
v_call: TRBV25-1; clone_size: -; cdr3_aa: CACSESRAYTEAFF
v_call: TRBV4-2; clone_size: -; cdr3_aa: CASSPLGLAAQETQYF
v_call: TRBV7-2; clone_size: -; cdr3_aa: CASSPRQGALSGNTIYF
v_call: TRBV2; clone_size: -; cdr3_aa: CASRFSGGTDTQYF
v_call: TRBV15; clone_size: -; cdr3_aa: CATSRGQPNYGYTF
v_call: TRBV27; clone_size: -; cdr3_aa: CASSLHRGLGYTF
v_call: TRBV14; clone_size: -; cdr3_aa: CASSQANRDRSPYEQYF
v_call: TRBV5-1; clone_size: -; cdr3_aa: CASSFGLAGALSYEQYF
v_call: TRBV4-2; clone_size: -; cdr3_aa: CASSRDRGLGNTIYF
v_call: TRBV7-2; clone_size: -; cdr3_aa: CASSRGTGSNEKLFF
v_call: TRBV11-2; clone_size: -; cdr3_aa: CASSLDLASGNTIYF
v_call: TRBV7-8; clone_size: -; cdr3_aa: CASSLVAGLGAKNIQYF
v_call: TRBV5-1; clone_size: -; cdr3_aa: CASSLAWTSSVYEQYF
v_call: TRBV5-1; clone_size: -; cdr3_aa: CASSLYRTGPGELFF
v_call: TRBV19; clone_size: -; cdr3_aa: CASSRFLRGLAGGAGELFF
v_call: TRBV5-1; clone_size: -; cdr3_aa: CASSFGGAQETQYF
v_call: TRBV27; clone_size: few; cdr3_aa: CASRSSGTGGTEAFF
v_call: TRBV6-6; clone_size: -; cdr3_aa: CASATGQETQYF
v_call: TRBV10-3; clone_size: -; cdr3_aa: CAISESTGTDTQYF
v_call: TRBV28; clone_size: few; cdr3_aa: CASSFGGHETEAFF
v_call: TRBV7-8; clone_size: -; cdr3_aa: CASSLGWPTEAFF
v_call: TRBV18; clone_size: -; cdr3_aa: CASSPLTSGYGELFF
v_call: TRBV7-8; clone_size: -; cdr3_aa: CASSLGVWSDSSGANVLTF
v_call: TRBV11-3; clone_size: few; cdr3_aa: CASSYGTGGDEQYF
v_call: TRBV7-2; clone_size: -; cdr3_aa: CASSPRQGTYNSPLHF
v_call: TRBV18; clone_size: -; cdr3_aa: CATSSRAADDEQYF
v_call: TRBV10-3; clone_size: -; cdr3_aa: CAISEPRPTGSKVF
v_call: TRBV5-4; clone_size: -; cdr3_aa: CASSLGWGRGVLSEQYF